This T cell receptor beta chain stems from a study of CD8 T cells in Susac syndrome. Overall study results and limits: Regarding the TCR sequencing and HLA analysis, the study admitted that a relatively small number of individuals were involved.

With regard to this clonotype: What it binds is not known.

This CDR3 is built from 13 residues. CDR1 DFQATT and CDR2 SNEGSKA come from the germline V gene (reference sequence). The ends lost 6 bases at V and 1 base at J; junction bases unmatched: 5. 0.5 to 1 ug RNA was reverse transcribed with random hexamers. An immunoSEQ multiplex PCR amplified TCR beta CDR3 over 54 Vbeta and 13 Jbeta. TCRdb analysed the immunoSEQ multiplex PCR reads with MiXCR anew, one entry per CDR3 protein. Of approximately 200,000 distinct CDR3 sequences listed, 90% to 95% are singletons. The multiple sclerosis controls were treatment-naive patients affected by stable or active relapsing-remitting disease. CD8+ and CD4+ T cells were negatively isolated; TEMRA cells were FACS-enriched.

What was sequenced was CD4+ T cells from PBMCs. The receptor comes from a human donor with multiple sclerosis. The chain employs TRBV20-1 and TRBJ1-1, with 7 bases aligning to TRBD1. CDR3 protein: CSAGGQWNTEAFF. The CDR3 nucleotides read TGCAGTGCCGGGGGACAGTGGAACACTGAAGCTTTCTTT.